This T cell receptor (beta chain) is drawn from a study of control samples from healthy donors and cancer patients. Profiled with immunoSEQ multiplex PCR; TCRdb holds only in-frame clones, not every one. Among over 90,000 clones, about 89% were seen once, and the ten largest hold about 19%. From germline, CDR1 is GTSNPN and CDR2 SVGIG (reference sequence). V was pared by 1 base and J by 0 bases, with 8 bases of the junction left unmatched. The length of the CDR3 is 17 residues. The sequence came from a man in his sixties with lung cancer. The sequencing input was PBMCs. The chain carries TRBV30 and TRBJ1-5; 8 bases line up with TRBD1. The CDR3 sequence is CAWSADRTGYSNQPQHF. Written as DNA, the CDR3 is TGTGCCTGGAGTGCCGATCGGACAGGGTATAGCAATCAGCCCCAGCATTTT.